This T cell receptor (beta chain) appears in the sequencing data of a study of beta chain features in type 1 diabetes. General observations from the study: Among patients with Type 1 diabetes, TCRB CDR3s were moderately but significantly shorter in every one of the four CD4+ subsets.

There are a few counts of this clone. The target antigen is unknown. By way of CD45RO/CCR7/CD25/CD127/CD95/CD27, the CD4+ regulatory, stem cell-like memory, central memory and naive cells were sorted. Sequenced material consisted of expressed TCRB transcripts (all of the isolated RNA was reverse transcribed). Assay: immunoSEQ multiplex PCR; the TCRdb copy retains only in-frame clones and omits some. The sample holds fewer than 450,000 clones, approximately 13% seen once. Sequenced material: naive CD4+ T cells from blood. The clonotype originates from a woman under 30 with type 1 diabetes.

The CDR3 loop is CASSLKDRGRGNTIYF. The CDR3, as DNA: TGCGCCAGCAGTCTAAAGGACAGGGGGCGAGGAAACACCATATATTTT. This chain links TRBV23-1 with TRBJ1-3, with 11 bases fitting TRBD1. TRBV23-1 counts as an open reading frame of uncertain function. V shed 4 bases and J 4 bases; nucleotides not matched to a gene: 6. This CDR3 has 16 residues.